One and the same sample provided the 24 T cell receptor beta chains below, sequenced in a study of blood T cells in healthy people across ages. The authors ran a second PCR of 7 to 11 cycles using a sample-barcoded 5' primer and a J-beta primer mix. TCRdb used MiXCR to reprocess the 5' RACE reads, holding one entry per CDR3 protein. The top ten clones hold about 6.3% of a sample with over 1,200,000 distinct CDR3 sequences, around 59% of them seen once. The sample taken for sequencing was blood. The receptor set was obtained from a man aged 18-30 years in good health.

This chain joins TRBV6-2 or TRBV6-3 and TRBJ2-4; a weak D match, TRBD1 (5 bases). Germline lookup yields CDR1 MNHEY and CDR2 SVGEGT. The CDR3 sequence is 17 residues long. V was pared by 2 bases and J by 5 bases, with 19 bases between. In DNA, the CDR3 is TGTGCCAGCAGTTACCCCCCCGGACACTTGGTGGAAAACATTCAGTACTTC. The encoded protein is CASSYPPGHLVENIQYF.

In its sample, this clonotype was seen once. One end of the junction is discordant with germline, which a read error may explain. The V call is TRBV4-3, the J call TRBJ2-7, with D unresolved. Germline V gives CDR1 LGHNA, CDR2 YSLEER. The CDR3 is 13 amino acids. The CDR3 region is CTSSQDRLYEQYF. CDR3 in DNA: TGCACCAGCAGCCAAGATCGGTTGTACGAGCAGTACTTC.

The V and J genes are TRBV6-4 and TRBJ1-1; D not resolved. The CDR3 spans 13 residues. Per germline, CDR1 MRHNA and CDR2 SNTAGT. The V and J ends lost 4 bases and 0 bases respectively, with 6 bases between them. The CDR3 coding sequence is TGTGCCAGCAGTGCCTCAGTGAACACTGAAGCTTTCTTT. Its protein product is CASSASVNTEAFF.

This clonotype was detected a few times. This chain links TRBV7-2 with TRBJ2-4; the D gene is possibly TRBD2 (7 bases). The end of the DNA fits TRBJ2-7 better, so the J call may be wrong. The length of the CDR3 is 14 residues. Germline CDR1 and CDR2: SGHTA and FQGNSA. The CDR3, as DNA: TGTGCCAGCAGCAGGGGGAGGGGGGTCTACGAGCAGTACTTC. This sequence encodes CASSRGRGVYEQYF.

This clonotype was seen more than once but under ten times. The gene calls are TRBV20-1 and TRBJ2-5; 9 bases match TRBD1. Germline lookup yields CDR1 DFQATT and CDR2 SNEGSKA (reference sequence). Trimming cost V 6 bases and J 2 bases; bases outside gene matches: 7. The CDR3 runs to 14 residues. In DNA form, the CDR3 reads TGCAGTGCCGAGGACAGGGGACTACAAGAGACCCAGTACTTC. This translates into CSAEDRGLQETQYF.

The chain recombines TRBV6-5 with TRBJ1-2; TRBD1 matches at 7 bases. The CDR3 runs 13 residues. Germline CDR1 reads MNHEY; CDR2 reads SVGAGI. The ends lost 4 bases at V and 6 bases at J; junction bases unmatched: 5. The chain's CDR3 is CASSSDRVDGYTF. In DNA, the CDR3 is TGTGCCAGCAGTTCCGACAGGGTAGATGGCTACACCTTC.

This clonotype was found once. This sequence joins TRBV20-1 and TRBJ2-1, with D maybe TRBD2 (5 bases). V gave up 3 bases and J gave up 6 bases, with 15 bases separating them. The CDR3 is made up of 14 amino acids. Germline V gene sequence: CDR1 DFQATT, CDR2 SNEGSKA (reference sequence). The CDR3, as DNA: TGCAGTGCTAGCCGGCCCGACGGGGTCAATGAGCAGTTCTTC. This gives the protein CSASRPDGVNEQFF.

This chain connects TRBV4-3 to TRBJ2-1; TRBD2 matches 10 bases. CDR1 is LGHNA, CDR2 YSLEER, per germline. This CDR3 comprises 17 residues. The J segment lost 3 bases and the V segment lost 0 bases, leaving 5 bases of the junction unmatched. The CDR3 here is CASSQDASGGLYNEQFF. The CDR3 coding sequence is TGCGCCAGCAGCCAAGACGCTAGCGGGGGACTCTACAATGAGCAGTTCTTC.

The chain links TRBV10-1 to TRBJ2-7; 7 bases map to TRBD2. Per germline, CDR1 WNHNN and CDR2 SYGVQD (reference sequence). J lost 5 bases, V lost 3 bases, and 10 bases had no gene match. The CDR3 is 15 residues long. CDR3 DNA: TGCGCCAGCAGTGATCACAGCGGGGTGTCAGACGAGCAGTACTTC. It encodes CASSDHSGVSDEQYF.

The rearrangement joins TRBV29-1 to TRBJ2-5; 7 nucleotides match TRBD2. The trim removed 8 bases at V and 2 bases at J, leaving 5 bases unmatched. Germline V gene data show CDR1 as SQVTM and CDR2 as ANQGSEA. The CDR3 runs 12 residues. The CDR3 reads CSFFSGQETQYF. DNA for the CDR3: TGCAGCTTCTTTAGCGGGCAAGAGACCCAGTACTTC.

V is TRBV3-1 and J is TRBJ2-1, with D maybe TRBD2 (5 bases). The germline V gene encodes CDR1 LGHDT and CDR2 YNNKEL (reference sequence). This CDR3 is 14 amino acids long. The ends were cut back, 0 bases at V and 8 bases at J, with 11 bases in the middle. The chain's CDR3 is CASSQDSVQHEQFF. Here the CDR3 DNA reads TGTGCCAGCAGCCAAGATAGCGTCCAGCATGAGCAGTTCTTC.

The chain uses TRBV6-5 and TRBJ2-7, with TRBD2 as a possible D gene (6 bases). V lost 0 bases and J lost 4, with 16 bases in between. There are 16 residues in the CDR3. Germline V gene lookup returns CDR1 MNHEY and CDR2 SVGAGI. As DNA, the CDR3 is TGTGCCAGCAGTTACTCGCGGGGACTCCCACCATACGAGCAGTACTTC. This encodes CASSYSRGLPPYEQYF.

Remarks on this clonotype: One end of the junction is discordant with germline, which a read error may explain. The rearrangement uses TRBV6-6 and TRBJ1-1; D is ambiguous. CDR1 and CDR2 (germline): MNHNY, SVGAGI (reference sequence). CDR3 length: 14 residues. CDR3 coding DNA: TGTGCCGGCAGTTACTCCGGGGATGGCACTGAAGCTTTCTTT. Protein: CAGSYSGDGTEAFF.

In DNA form, the CDR3 reads TGTGCCAGCAGTTTTGTGTTCGCGGGATCTACCTACGAGCAGTACTTC. Translating gives CASSFVFAGSTYEQYF. V usage is TRBV28 and J usage is TRBJ2-7, with TRBD2 as a possible D gene (6 bases). Trimming took 3 bases from V and 2 from J, leaving 17 bases between them. Germline values: CDR1 MDHEN, CDR2 SYDVKM. This CDR3 is 16 amino acids long.

V usage is TRBV27 and J usage is TRBJ1-6; 7 positions match TRBD1. With 1 base clipped from V and 6 bases from J, the junction kept 6 bases outside the gene matches. The CDR3 loop spans 16 amino acids. Germline V gene lookup returns CDR1 MNHEY and CDR2 SMNVEV (reference sequence). The CDR3 nucleotides are TGTGCCAGCAGTTTATACCTGACAGGGCCTAATTCACCCCTCCACTTT. Translation gives CASSLYLTGPNSPLHF.

The chain couples TRBV29-1 to TRBJ2-7; TRBD2 matches 14 bases. With V trimmed by 5 bases and J by 9 bases, 9 bases remained unmatched. The germline V gene has CDR1 SQVTM and CDR2 ANQGSEA. The CDR3 sequence is 14 residues long. This CDR3 is CSVPTSGGAGGQYF. The CDR3 nucleotides read TGCAGCGTTCCGACTAGCGGGGGGGCCGGTGGGCAGTACTTC.

This chain links TRBV6-1 with TRBJ1-3, with TRBD1 matching over 8 bases. This CDR3 has 14 residues. Germline trimming cut 1 base from V and 7 bases from J; bases unmatched to any gene: 3. Looked up from germline, CDR1 is MNHNS and CDR2 is SASEGT. The CDR3, as DNA: TGTGCCAGCAGTGAAGGACAGGGGAGCAACACCATATATTTT. This codes for CASSEGQGSNTIYF.

This chain uses TRBV2 with TRBJ2-1; 12 bases agree with TRBD2. V shed 3 bases and J 4 bases; nucleotides not matched to a gene: 4. Germline CDR1 is SNHLY and CDR2 is FYNNEI. The CDR3 consists of 16 residues. The CDR3, as DNA: TGTGCCAGCAGTGACCGGGGACTAGCGGGTTACAATGAGCAGTTCTTC. This sequence encodes CASSDRGLAGYNEQFF. The full variable domain, with the rest looked up from reference TRBV2 and TRBJ2-1, is EPEVTQTPSHQVTQMGQEVILRCVPISNHLYFYWYRQILGQKVEFLVSFYNNEISEKSEIFDDQFSVERPDGSNFTLKIRSTKLEDSAMYFCASSDRGLAGYNEQFFGPGTRLTVL.

The J gene is TRBJ2-5, the V gene TRBV28; D is ambiguous. The DNA end is more similar to TRBJ2-1, so the J call may be wrong. Germline V gives CDR1 MDHEN, CDR2 SYDVKM. This CDR3 is 15 amino acids long. CDR3 nucleotide sequence: TGTGCCAGCAGTTTATCCGTAGGCAGGCAAGAGACCCAGTTCTTC. Translation gives CASSLSVGRQETQFF.

Only a few counts were recorded for this clonotype. The chain employs TRBV7-9 and TRBJ2-7, with D hard to call. Looked up from germline, CDR1 is SEHNR and CDR2 is FQNEAQ (reference sequence). The CDR3 runs to 11 residues. With 4 bases removed from V and 7 bases from J, the gap between germline ends came to 8 bases. CDR3 residues: CASSSEREQYF. The CDR3 bases are TGTGCCAGCAGCTCAGAAAGGGAGCAGTACTTC.

This clonotype was counted between two and nine times. This sequence joins TRBV28 and TRBJ2-5; no clear D gene. Between the trimmed V and J ends, which lost 1 base and 5 bases, there was a span of 8 bases. CDR3 size: 13 residues. The V gene's germline CDR1 is MDHEN and CDR2 SYDVKM. CDR3 sequence reads: CASSLSNTETQYF. The CDR3 DNA sequence: TGTGCCAGCAGTTTATCAAATACCGAGACCCAGTACTTC.

This sequence joins TRBV7-2 and TRBJ2-2, with TRBD2 matching 8 bases. The DNA end lines up better with TRBJ2-3; the J call may be wrong. Looked up from germline, CDR1 is SGHTA and CDR2 is FQGNSA. The CDR3 covers 15 residues. CDR3 in amino acids: CASSLAGLVVDTQYF. CDR3 nucleotide sequence: TGTGCCAGCAGCTTAGCGGGACTAGTGGTAGATACGCAGTATTTT.

The rearrangement joins TRBV29-1 to TRBJ2-3, with D hard to call. The germline CDR1 and CDR2 sequences are SQVTM and ANQGSEA. CDR3 length: 14 amino acids. Deletions cut 4 bases from V and 2 bases from J, with 13 bases between. CDR3 bases: TGCAGCGTTGGCGACGGAGTATACACAGATACGCAGTATTTT. Amino acids: CSVGDGVYTDTQYF.

V and J are TRBV20-1 and TRBJ2-3, with 9 bases lining up with TRBD2. Trimming at V came to 5 bases and at J to 4 bases, leaving 4 bases not matched to a gene. There are 13 residues in the CDR3. CDR1 and CDR2 (germline): DFQATT, SNEGSKA (reference sequence). In DNA, the CDR3 is TGCAGTGCTGGCGGGGGGGCGGCAGATACGCAGTATTTT. It translates to CSAGGGAADTQYF.